Below, 30 T cell receptor beta chains from the same sample are listed, as sequenced in a study of blood T cell repertoires in COVID-19. The method was immunoSEQ multiplex PCR; TCRdb's version includes in-frame clones alone and lacks a portion of them. This sample has about 270,000 clones, with 85% to 90% found just once. Sequencing was done on a sample of PBMCs or T cells enriched from blood (not recorded which). These receptors were obtained from a woman between 18 and 29 years old who had recovered from COVID-19.

The J gene is TRBJ1-2, the V gene TRBV9, with D possibly being TRBD1 (6 bases). From germline, CDR1 is SGDLS and CDR2 YYNGEE. V gave up 0 bases and J gave up 1 base, with 16 bases separating them. The CDR3 spans 17 residues. The CDR3 loop is CASSVESGGAYNYGYTF. The CDR3 DNA reads as TGTGCCAGCAGCGTAGAGTCGGGGGGCGCGTATAACTATGGCTACACCTTC.

The V and J genes are TRBV4-1 and TRBJ2-7; weak D call: TRBD2 (6 bases). Germline assignment: CDR1 MGHRA and CDR2 YSYEKL. V lost 4 bases to trimming and J lost 6 bases, with 19 bases between them. The CDR3 length is 15 residues. CDR3 in DNA: TGCGCCAGCAGCCGCCTACTTCCGACTAGTGCCGAGCAGTACTTC. Translation: CASSRLLPTSAEQYF.

This clone was picked up a small number of times. V and J are TRBV9 and TRBJ2-2; 8 bases align to TRBD2. The V and J ends lost 4 bases and 7 bases, in that order; junction bases with no gene match: 9. This CDR3 has 15 residues. The V gene's germline CDR1 is SGDLS and CDR2 YYNGEE. The CDR3 reads CASSLHGGANGELFF. Here the CDR3 DNA reads TGTGCCAGCAGCCTACACGGGGGGGCGAACGGGGAGCTGTTTTTT.

This chain uses TRBV24-1 with TRBJ2-1; TRBD2 aligns across 9 bases. The length of the CDR3 is 15 residues. The V gene's germline CDR1 is KGHDR and CDR2 SFDVKD. The ends lost 5 bases at V and 7 bases at J; junction bases unmatched: 8. Here the CDR3 reads CATSGGKRGVNEQFF. As DNA, the CDR3 is TGTGCCACCAGTGGGGGCAAGCGGGGGGTGAATGAGCAGTTCTTC.

The chain uses TRBV29-1 and TRBJ2-7, with D possibly TRBD2 on 5 matching bases. Germline V gene lookup returns CDR1 SQVTM and CDR2 ANQGSEA. V was trimmed by 4 bases and J by 6 bases, leaving 13 bases between them. The CDR3 extends over 12 amino acids. In nucleotides, the CDR3 is TGCAGCGTTGTTGTGGGAGTCGTCGAGCAGTACTTC. Protein sequence: CSVVVGVVEQYF.

The chain employs TRBV21-1 and TRBJ1-6; the DNA was not compared with TRBD1, the D call given in the table. TRBV21-1 is given as a pseudogene. The CDR3 has 19 amino acids. This CDR3 is CASSKLRNRGTSNNSPLHF. For the CDR3, the DNA is TGTGCCAGCAGCAAACTTCGTAACAGGGGAACAAGTAATAATTCACCCCTCCACTTT.

The rearrangement links TRBV13 to TRBJ2-3, with 9 nucleotides matching TRBD2. Germline CDR1 PRHDT, CDR2 FYEKMQ (reference sequence). The CDR3 has 16 residues. Trimming removed 4 bases from V and 5 bases from J; junction bases left unmatched: 10. CDR3 sequence (DNA): TGTGCCAGCAGCTCAGGAGGACTAGCGAGAGGAGATACGCAGTATTTT. Encoded protein: CASSSGGLARGDTQYF.

The chain combines TRBV11-2 with TRBJ2-7, with D possibly TRBD2 on 6 matching bases. From germline, CDR1 is SGHAT and CDR2 FQNNGV. The CDR3 spans 14 residues. The germline V and J ends were trimmed by 5 bases and 3 bases, with 14 bases remaining between them. The DNA of the CDR3 is TGTGCCAGCAGCCCAGCACGGGGGAGCTACGAGCAGTACTTC. Translated, it gives CASSPARGSYEQYF.

The V gene is TRBV27, the J gene TRBJ2-3, with 10 bases aligning to TRBD2. This CDR3 region has 15 residues. The germline CDR1 and CDR2 sequences are MNHEY and SMNVEV (reference sequence). V dropped 8 bases and J dropped 2; count of bases not matched to a gene: 7. This CDR3 reads CASSSTSGDTDTQYF. The CDR3 DNA sequence: TGTGCCAGCTCCTCCACTAGCGGGGACACAGATACGCAGTATTTT.

This clone came up once. V and J are TRBV27 and TRBJ2-7; no clear D. The CDR3 consists of 11 residues. V was cut by 10 bases and J by 8 bases, with 15 bases left in between. Germline V lookup: CDR1 MNHEY, CDR2 SMNVEV (reference sequence). CDR3 nucleotides: TGTGCCAACCCAACCCTTCACAAGCAGTACTTC. Its translation: CANPTLHKQYF.

The chain carries TRBV19 and TRBJ1-4; 9 bases line up with TRBD1. CDR3 size: 14 residues. Germline values: CDR1 LNHDA, CDR2 SQIVND (reference sequence). The V and J ends lost 6 bases and 3 bases, in that order; junction bases with no gene match: 2. In DNA, the CDR3 is TGTGCCAGTAGAAGGACAGGGGCTAATGAAAAACTGTTTTTT. Encoded protein: CASRRTGANEKLFF. The variable domain in full, with the rest retrieved from reference TRBV19 and TRBJ1-4, is DGGITQSPKYLFRKEGQNVTLSCEQNLNHDAMYWYRQDPGQGLRLIYYSQIVNDFQKGDIAEGYSVSREKKESFPLTVTSAQKNPTAFYLCASRRTGANEKLFFGSGTQLSVL.

The V call is TRBV12-3 or TRBV12-4, the J call TRBJ1-1; the D is unclear. V dropped 6 bases and J dropped 3 bases, with 5 bases sitting between them. There are 11 residues in the CDR3. Written as DNA, the CDR3 is TGTGCCAGCAGCGAGGACACTGAAGCTTTCTTT. This sequence encodes CASSEDTEAFF.

This clone appeared a few times. The V gene is TRBV11-2, the J gene TRBJ1-2, with a tentative D call TRBD1 (6 bases). The CDR3 is 13 residues long. CDR1 is SGHAT and CDR2 is FQNNGV in the germline V gene. Between the trimmed V and J ends, which lost 1 base and 6 bases, there was a span of 9 bases. CDR3 DNA: TGTGCCAGCAGCTTAGGAGGGGGAGATGGCTACACCTTC. Protein: CASSLGGGDGYTF.

The J gene is TRBJ2-5, the V gene TRBV6-5; TRBD1 matches at 7 bases. CDR1 MNHEY and CDR2 SVGAGI come from the germline V gene. The CDR3 sequence is 15 residues long. V was clipped by 6 bases and J by 2 bases; unmatched bases: 9. The CDR3 spells CASSSGTVIQETQYF. The CDR3 region has the DNA TGTGCCAGCAGCTCCGGGACAGTAATTCAAGAGACCCAGTACTTC.

This chain connects TRBV10-3 to TRBJ2-4, with TRBD1 as a possible D gene (6 bases). Per the germline V gene, CDR1 is ENHRY and CDR2 is SYGVKD. The V and J ends lost 3 bases and 4 bases respectively, with 19 bases between them. This CDR3 has 17 residues. CDR3 DNA sequence: TGTGCCATCAGTGATCCACAGGGCGCCCCTTCGAAAAACATTCAGTACTTC. As protein: CAISDPQGAPSKNIQYF.

The rearrangement links TRBV3-1 (or the pseudogene TRBV3-2) to TRBJ1-2, with 7 nucleotides matching TRBD1. The CDR3 runs to 15 residues. J was trimmed by 4 bases and V by 4 bases; bases with no gene match: 9. Germline V lookup: CDR1 LGHDT, CDR2 YNNKEL (reference sequence). CDR3 in amino acids: CASSLNDRDGYGYTF. The CDR3 DNA follows: TGTGCCAGCAGCCTCAACGACAGGGATGGCTATGGCTACACCTTC.

This clone has only one observation. V is TRBV29-1 and J is TRBJ2-7, with TRBD1 matching 9 bases. This CDR3 region has 13 residues. The germline CDR1 and CDR2 sequences are SQVTM and ANQGSEA. The V and J ends lost 5 bases and 4 bases, in that order; junction bases with no gene match: 6. The CDR3 nucleotides are TGCAGCGTTACGGGACAGGGATTTTACGAGCAGTACTTC. Translated, it gives CSVTGQGFYEQYF.

This chain uses TRBV5-1 with TRBJ2-3; 8 bases align to TRBD2. The length of the CDR3 is 17 residues. The trim removed 0 bases at V and 0 bases at J, leaving 6 bases unmatched. The germline CDR1 and CDR2 sequences are SGHRS and YFSETQ. As DNA, the CDR3 is TGCGCCAGCAGCTTGGTCAGTAGCGGGGCTAGCACAGATACGCAGTATTTT. Residues: CASSLVSSGASTDTQYF.

The rearrangement links TRBV5-1 to TRBJ2-5; TRBD2 aligns across 10 bases. There are 17 residues in the CDR3. V was pared by 0 bases and J by 9 bases, with 14 bases of the junction left unmatched. Germline CDR1 reads SGHRS; CDR2 reads YFSETQ. The CDR3 region has the DNA TGCGCCAGCAGCTTGGAGGCCCTAGCGGGGGCCCCGTTGGCCCAGTACTTC. Translating it yields CASSLEALAGAPLAQYF.

The chain joins TRBV9 to TRBJ2-2; D is ambiguous. V was trimmed by 2 bases and J by 3 bases, leaving 8 bases between them. The V gene's germline CDR1 is SGDLS and CDR2 YYNGEE. The CDR3 runs 14 residues. CDR3 DNA: TGTGCCAGCAGCGTTTACGGGTACACCGGGGAGCTGTTTTTT. As protein: CASSVYGYTGELFF.

This chain links TRBV11-2 with TRBJ2-2; no firm D call. This CDR3 has 13 amino acids. Germline V CDR1 and CDR2: SGHAT, FQNNGV. V was shortened by 1 base and J by 5 bases, with 5 bases between the two germline ends. CDR3 loop: CASSLVQTGELFF. CDR3 sequence (DNA): TGTGCCAGCAGCTTAGTTCAGACCGGGGAGCTGTTTTTT.

The V gene is TRBV6-5, the J gene TRBJ1-2, with 9 bases fitting TRBD1. In germline, CDR1 is MNHEY, CDR2 SVGAGI. J was trimmed by 7 bases and V by 5 bases; bases with no gene match: 8. The CDR3 is 14 residues long. The CDR3 spells CASSPLTGGGGYTF. The DNA for the CDR3 is TGTGCCAGCAGTCCCCTAACAGGGGGCGGTGGCTACACCTTC.

This chain links TRBV19 with TRBJ1-2; D call uncertain. Germline CDR1 is LNHDA and CDR2 is SQIVND (reference sequence). The V end lost 0 bases, the J end lost 4 bases, and 15 bases lay between the germline ends. This CDR3 is built from 16 residues. CDR3 amino acids: CASSIDAAAPLYGYTF. The CDR3, as DNA: TGTGCCAGTAGTATAGATGCGGCAGCTCCCCTCTATGGCTACACCTTC.

The V gene is TRBV29-1, the J gene TRBJ2-7; 9 nucleotides line up with TRBD2. J gave up 4 bases and V 5 bases, and 9 bases lay outside the gene matches. The CDR3 is made up of 14 amino acids. Germline loops: CDR1 SQVTM, CDR2 ANQGSEA. The CDR3 is CSVFDSGGGYEQYF. CDR3 sequence (DNA): TGCAGCGTTTTTGATAGCGGGGGTGGATACGAGCAGTACTTC.

This chain joins TRBV11-3 and TRBJ2-5, with 16 bases identical to TRBD2. With 4 bases clipped from V and 2 bases from J, the junction kept 4 bases outside the gene matches. The CDR3 sequence is 17 residues long. Germline values: CDR1 SGHNT, CDR2 YENEEA. CDR3: CASSWGLAGGTQETQYF. The CDR3 region has the DNA TGTGCCAGCAGCTGGGGACTAGCGGGGGGGACTCAAGAGACCCAGTACTTC.

This clone was seen more than once but under ten times. V is TRBV6-5 and J is TRBJ1-6; 8 nucleotides match TRBD1. Germline-derived CDR1 and CDR2 are MNHEY and SVGAGI. This CDR3 region has 13 residues. With 8 bases clipped from V and 6 bases from J, the junction kept 3 bases outside the gene matches. CDR3 sequence (DNA): TGTGCCAGCCAGGGGGCTGGTAATTCACCCCTCCACTTT. As protein: CASQGAGNSPLHF.

The chain uses TRBV4-1 and TRBJ2-5, with TRBD2 matching over 12 bases. Germline CDR1 and CDR2: MGHRA and YSYEKL. The CDR3 spans 15 residues. V was pared by 3 bases and J by 5 bases, with 4 bases of the junction left unmatched. CDR3 nucleotide sequence: TGCGCCAGCAGCCAGACTAGCGGGGGCAGGGAGACCCAGTACTTC. Encoded protein: CASSQTSGGRETQYF.

This rearrangement joins TRBV2 to TRBJ1-6; 7 nucleotides agree with TRBD1. V dropped 1 base and J dropped 0; count of bases not matched to a gene: 9. CDR1 is SNHLY, CDR2 FYNNEI, per germline. The CDR3 is 19 amino acids. CDR3 loop: CASSEDPGQTSSYNSPLHF. CDR3 in DNA: TGTGCCAGCAGTGAAGACCCGGGACAGACGAGCTCCTATAATTCACCCCTCCACTTT. Full variable domain (missing parts from reference TRBV2 and TRBJ1-6): EPEVTQTPSHQVTQMGQEVILRCVPISNHLYFYWYRQILGQKVEFLVSFYNNEISEKSEIFDDQFSVERPDGSNFTLKIRSTKLEDSAMYFCASSEDPGQTSSYNSPLHFGNGTRLTVT.

The J gene is TRBJ2-1, the V gene TRBV11-2; possibly TRBD2 for D (6 bases). Germline CDR1 and CDR2: SGHAT and FQNNGV. The CDR3 contains 16 residues. V lost 6 bases and J lost 2, with 17 bases in between. As DNA, the CDR3 is TGTGCCAGCAGTATCCGGGCGGGGACCACCTACAATGAGCAGTTCTTC. Its translation is CASSIRAGTTYNEQFF.

The V gene is TRBV23-1, the J gene TRBJ1-1, with D maybe TRBD1 (5 bases). TRBV23-1 is labeled an ORF, and its function is uncertain. V was shortened by 3 bases and J by 5 bases, with 22 bases between the two germline ends. The length of the CDR3 is 17 residues. CDR3 coding DNA: TGCGCCAGCAGTCATTCGGCCCGATGGAGGGGTTTTACTGAAGCTTTCTTT. Residues: CASSHSARWRGFTEAFF.